These 31 T cell receptor beta chains came from one sample sequenced in a study of T cells in Graves' hyperthyroidism and ophthalmopathy. Researchers amplified the TCR beta CDR3 regions from RNA transcripts. A set of HTBI primers served as the primers for a first-round RT-PCR of the TCR CDR3. MiXCR was run by TCRdb on the multiplex PCR reads, yielding one entry per CDR3 protein. The repertoire holds roughly 110,000 distinct CDR3 sequences, with roughly 15% as singletons. The sample comprised blood. The receptors here all came from a woman between 45 and 65 years old with Graves' hyperthyroidism.

This clonotype came up many times. The chain couples TRBV30 to TRBJ2-1, with TRBD2 matching 9 bases. The J segment lost 4 bases and the V segment lost 2 bases, leaving 9 bases of the junction unmatched. This CDR3 region has 16 residues. Germline values: CDR1 GTSNPN, CDR2 SVGIG (reference sequence). CDR3 in amino acids: CAWSRREGGWYNEQFF. CDR3 DNA sequence: TGTGCCTGGAGTCGGCGGGAGGGCGGTTGGTACAATGAGCAGTTCTTC.

This clonotype was seen many times. The genes are TRBV5-1 and TRBJ1-1, with 8 bases matching TRBD1. Germline CDR1 and CDR2: SGHRS and YFSETQ. The CDR3 loop spans 12 amino acids. The J segment lost 8 bases and the V segment lost 4 bases, leaving 4 bases of the junction unmatched. The CDR3 coding sequence is TGCGCCAGCAGCGTTGACAGGGGCGAAGCTTTCTTT. It yields the protein CASSVDRGEAFF. Full variable domain (missing parts from reference TRBV5-1 and TRBJ1-1): KAGVTQTPRYLIKTRGQQVTLSCSPISGHRSVSWYQQTPGQGLQFLFEYFSETQRNKGNFPGRFSGRQFSNSRSEMNVSTLELGDSALYLCASSVDRGEAFFGQGTRLTVV.

This clonotype came up many times. The chain is built from TRBV19 and TRBJ1-2; D is unresolved. The CDR3 loop spans 12 amino acids. CDR1 and CDR2 from the germline V gene are LNHDA and SQIVND (reference sequence). Trimming took 3 bases from V and 8 from J, leaving 10 bases between them. Here the CDR3 reads CASSISPAGYTF. The CDR3 region has the DNA TGTGCCAGTAGTATTTCACCTGCCGGCTACACCTTC. The full variable domain, completed using reference TRBV19 and TRBJ1-2, is DGGITQSPKYLFRKEGQNVTLSCEQNLNHDAMYWYRQDPGQGLRLIYYSQIVNDFQKGDIAEGYSVSREKKESFPLTVTSAQKNPTAFYLCASSISPAGYTFGSGTRLTVV.

This clonotype has a count of ten or more. The chain carries TRBV5-1 and TRBJ2-1, with TRBD2 identical over 8 bases. The germline V gene encodes CDR1 SGHRS and CDR2 YFSETQ. After removal of 0 bases from V and 4 bases from J, the junction contained 6 bases not matched to a gene. The CDR3 has 16 amino acids. The CDR3 DNA follows: TGCGCCAGCAGCTTGGTGGGACTAGAACTTTACAATGAGCAGTTCTTC. Its translation is CASSLVGLELYNEQFF.

This clonotype has at least ten counts. V gene TRBV29-1 combines with J gene TRBJ1-5, with D maybe TRBD1 (5 bases). Germline lookup yields CDR1 SQVTM and CDR2 ANQGSEA. The CDR3 has 13 amino acids. Trimming pared 5 bases from V and 2 bases from J, leaving 10 bases between. CDR3 sequence reads: CSVRGDGNQPQHF. In nucleotides, the CDR3 is TGCAGCGTTCGGGGGGATGGCAATCAGCCCCAGCATTTT.

In this sample, this clonotype turned up many times. The rearrangement uses TRBV3-1 and TRBJ2-5, with TRBD1 matching over 9 bases. Germline V lookup: CDR1 LGHDT, CDR2 YNNKEL (reference sequence). The V segment lost 4 bases and the J segment 10 bases; nucleotides outside the gene matches: 7. This CDR3 contains 13 residues. The CDR3 nucleotides are TGTGCCAGCAGCCGTGGACAGGGGAGAAGCCAGTACTTC. Translation gives CASSRGQGRSQYF.

The sample holds many counts of this clonotype. The chain recombines TRBV5-1 with TRBJ1-2, with D possibly TRBD1 on 5 matching bases. V lost 4 bases and J lost 3, with 16 bases in between. Germline values: CDR1 SGHRS, CDR2 YFSETQ. This CDR3 is 15 amino acids long. CDR3 bases: TGCGCCAGCAGCCTGGGACGGACCACGGACTATGGCTACACCTTC. Its translation is CASSLGRTTDYGYTF. The full variable domain, completed using reference TRBV5-1 and TRBJ1-2, is KAGVTQTPRYLIKTRGQQVTLSCSPISGHRSVSWYQQTPGQGLQFLFEYFSETQRNKGNFPGRFSGRQFSNSRSEMNVSTLELGDSALYLCASSLGRTTDYGYTFGSGTRLTVV.

The table lists this clonotype with many counts. The rearrangement joins TRBV20-1 to TRBJ2-3; 7 nucleotides match TRBD2. Per germline, CDR1 DFQATT and CDR2 SNEGSKA (reference sequence). Trimming removed 5 bases from V and 1 base from J; junction bases left unmatched: 9. The CDR3 has 15 residues. The CDR3 nucleotides read TGCAGTGCTGCCGAGTCTAGCGGTCGCACAGATACGCAGTATTTT. It is translated as CSAAESSGRTDTQYF.

This clonotype was seen ten or more times. The chain uses TRBV5-1 and TRBJ2-3; 7 positions match TRBD2. Trimming took 7 bases from V and 7 from J; bases not matched to a gene: 9. The CDR3 extends over 13 amino acids. CDR1 is SGHRS and CDR2 is YFSETQ in the germline V gene. This CDR3 reads CASGEGGQYTQYF. CDR3 nucleotides: TGCGCCAGCGGGGAGGGAGGGCAATATACGCAGTATTTT.

This clonotype was detected ten times or more. J is TRBJ1-6 and V is TRBV6-5; the match to TRBD1 covers 10 bases. This CDR3 comprises 15 residues. V dropped 2 bases and J dropped 7; count of bases not matched to a gene: 2. Germline-derived CDR1 and CDR2 are MNHEY and SVGAGI. CDR3 sequence reads: CASSYQGQGNSPLHF. The CDR3 DNA reads as TGTGCCAGCAGTTACCAGGGACAGGGGAATTCACCCCTCCACTTT.

This clonotype was detected many times. Germline and junction disagree at one end, which may indicate a read error. The chain couples TRBV2 to TRBJ2-2, with TRBD1 matching over 7 bases. The CDR3 loop spans 14 amino acids. Germline V lookup: CDR1 SNHLY, CDR2 FYNNEI. The CDR3 protein is CAGSPTGSTGELFF. The CDR3 nucleotides read TGTGCCGGCAGCCCGACAGGGAGCACCGGGGAGCTGTTTTTT.

This clonotype was observed at least ten times. The rearrangement uses TRBV5-6 and TRBJ1-6; D call uncertain. The CDR3 totals 17 residues. Between the trimmed V and J ends, which lost 0 bases and 0 bases, there was a span of 10 bases. Germline loops: CDR1 SGHDT, CDR2 YYEEEE. CDR3 sequence: CASSLDFSSSYNSPLHF. For the CDR3, the DNA is TGTGCCAGCAGCTTGGACTTCTCGAGCTCCTATAATTCACCCCTCCACTTT.

At least ten counts were recorded for this clonotype. The chain joins TRBV7-9 to TRBJ2-5; D possibly corresponds to TRBD2 (7 bases). Germline V gives CDR1 SEHNR, CDR2 FQNEAQ (reference sequence). Trimming took off 5 bases at V and 2 bases at J, with 18 bases between the two ends. This CDR3 spans 16 amino acids. The CDR3 sequence: CASSLGGGRRQETQYF. CDR3 sequence (DNA): TGTGCCAGCAGCCTAGGGGGGGGGCGCCGACAAGAGACCCAGTACTTC.

The chain uses TRBV30 and TRBJ2-2, with a weak D call TRBD1 (5 bases). V gave up 2 bases and J gave up 5 bases, with 6 bases separating them. In germline, CDR1 is GTSNPN, CDR2 SVGIG (reference sequence). The CDR3 loop spans 12 amino acids. CDR3 coding DNA: TGTGCCTGGAGTAGGGGAACCGGGGAGCTGTTTTTT. It encodes CAWSRGTGELFF.

This clonotype was found many times. The V and J genes are TRBV6-1 and TRBJ2-1; 8 bases are a match to TRBD1. Trimming took 10 bases from V and 7 from J; bases not matched to a gene: 9. CDR1 and CDR2 (germline): MNHNS, SASEGT. This CDR3 has 13 amino acids. The CDR3 DNA reads TGTGCCACTCATTCCAGGGGGCTAAATGAGCAGTTCTTC. Its translation is CATHSRGLNEQFF.

This clonotype occurred many times. The V and J genes are TRBV5-1 and TRBJ2-2, with D maybe TRBD2 (5 bases). Germline assignment: CDR1 SGHRS and CDR2 YFSETQ. The V gene lost 4 bases and the J gene lost 1 base, with 11 bases spanning the gap. CDR3 length: 15 amino acids. CDR3 amino acids: CASSGAGWNTGELFF. As DNA, the CDR3 is TGCGCCAGCAGCGGCGCGGGTTGGAACACCGGGGAGCTGTTTTTT.

This clonotype appeared many times. The genes are TRBV12-3 or TRBV12-4 and TRBJ1-2; D perhaps matches TRBD1 (5 bases). V gave up 3 bases and J gave up 4 bases, with 9 bases separating them. CDR3 length equals 13 residues. CDR3 bases: TGTGCCAGCAGTTTTCAGGGAGGCTATGGCTACACCTTC. This sequence encodes CASSFQGGYGYTF.

The V gene is TRBV7-9, the J gene TRBJ2-5; no clear D gene. This CDR3 has 14 amino acids. V lost 2 bases and J 1 base, leaving 8 bases between the germline ends. Germline V gene sequence: CDR1 SEHNR, CDR2 FQNEAQ (reference sequence). The CDR3 DNA follows: TGTGCCAGCAGCTTAACTCCGACCCAAGAGACCCAGTACTTC. This codes for CASSLTPTQETQYF.

At least ten counts were recorded for this clonotype. The rearrangement joins TRBV20-1 to TRBJ1-1; weak D call: TRBD1 (5 bases). The length of the CDR3 is 13 residues. Between the trimmed V and J ends, which lost 0 bases and 8 bases, there was a span of 13 bases. From germline, CDR1 is DFQATT and CDR2 SNEGSKA (reference sequence). CDR3 residues: CSARDFGRVEAFF. The CDR3 region has the DNA TGCAGTGCTAGAGATTTTGGCAGGGTAGAAGCTTTCTTT.

This clonotype occurred many times. The J gene is TRBJ2-3, the V gene TRBV20-1; 11 bases agree with TRBD2. Per germline, CDR1 DFQATT and CDR2 SNEGSKA (reference sequence). The ends lost 6 bases at V and 2 bases at J; junction bases unmatched: 4. The CDR3 covers 14 residues. The CDR3 nucleotides read TGCAGTGCAAGACTAGCGGGAAACACAGATACGCAGTATTTT. Protein: CSARLAGNTDTQYF.

This clonotype was observed many times. The rearrangement links TRBV7-9 to TRBJ2-6; 7 bases fit TRBD1. The CDR3 length is 15 residues. The trim removed 3 bases at V and 2 bases at J, leaving 1 base unmatched. Germline CDR1 SEHNR, CDR2 FQNEAQ (reference sequence). CDR3 sequence (DNA): TGTGCCAGCAGCTTGACAGGGACTGGGGCCAACGTCCTGACTTTC. Translation: CASSLTGTGANVLTF.

This clonotype was counted a few times. The chain has TRBV6-1 and TRBJ1-5; D remains unclear. CDR3 length equals 14 residues. The germline CDR1 and CDR2 sequences are MNHNS and SASEGT. V lost 5 bases to trimming and J lost 5 bases, with 13 bases between them. Written as DNA, the CDR3 is TGTGCCAGCAGTCCAGGAAGGACGGATCAGCCCCAGCATTTT. Translation: CASSPGRTDQPQHF.

This clonotype was observed many times. J is TRBJ2-7 and V is TRBV6-1; D is perhaps TRBD2 (5 bases). CDR3 length equals 12 residues. V was pared by 8 bases and J by 6 bases, with 14 bases between. The germline V gene has CDR1 MNHNS and CDR2 SASEGT. In nucleotides, the CDR3 is TGTGCCAGCTCGGGCCGGGGTCGCGAGCAGTACGTC. Its translation: CASSGRGREQYV.

This clonotype has at least ten counts. V and J are TRBV12-3 or TRBV12-4 and TRBJ2-7; perhaps TRBD1 as D (6 bases). Trimming cost V 5 bases and J 4 bases, with 18 bases left between them. The CDR3 is 15 residues long. The CDR3 region is CASSPRTDTLYEQYF. Here the CDR3 DNA reads TGTGCCAGCAGTCCCCGGACAGACACCCTTTACGAGCAGTACTTC.

This clonotype was seen at least ten times. V usage is TRBV12-3 or TRBV12-4 and J usage is TRBJ2-1; unclear D gene. With 3 bases removed from V and 6 bases from J, the gap between germline ends came to 12 bases. The CDR3 contains 14 residues. In DNA form, the CDR3 reads TGTGCCAGCAGTTTTAATACGAACCGCAATGAGCAGTTCTTC. It encodes CASSFNTNRNEQFF.

In its sample, this clonotype was seen many times. The chain is built from TRBV28 and TRBJ1-5, with D hard to call. V was pared by 7 bases and J by 2 bases, with 15 bases between. Germline-derived CDR1 and CDR2 are MDHEN and SYDVKM. The CDR3 contains 15 residues. This CDR3 reads CASTSTMVGNQPQHF. The CDR3 DNA sequence: TGTGCCAGCACCTCAACGATGGTTGGCAATCAGCCCCAGCATTTT. Filled out from reference TRBV28 and TRBJ1-5, the complete variable domain reads DVKVTQSSRYLVKRTGEKVFLECVQDMDHENMFWYRQDPGLGLRLIYFSYDVKMKEKGDIPEGYSVSREKKERFSLILESASTNQTSMYLCASTSTMVGNQPQHFGDGTRLSIL.

This clonotype was seen at least ten times. The CDR3 sequence: CASRPRQGQETQYF. In DNA, the CDR3 is TGTGCCAGCCGCCCCAGACAGGGGCAAGAGACCCAGTACTTC. The chain couples TRBV3-1 to TRBJ2-5, with 8 nucleotides matching TRBD1. This CDR3 comprises 14 residues. Per germline, CDR1 LGHDT and CDR2 YNNKEL (reference sequence). J gave up 2 bases and V 8 bases, and 7 bases lay outside the gene matches.

The genes are TRBV7-9 and TRBJ1-2; D might be TRBD1 (5 bases). Germline CDR1 reads SEHNR; CDR2 reads FQNEAQ (reference sequence). The V and J ends lost 3 bases and 3 bases respectively, with 8 bases between them. The CDR3 runs to 13 residues. The CDR3 here is CASSFGRDYGYTF. In DNA form, the CDR3 reads TGTGCCAGCAGCTTTGGCAGGGACTATGGCTACACCTTC.

The table lists this clonotype with many counts. The chain recombines TRBV3-1 with TRBJ2-6, with D uncertain. The CDR3 sequence is 17 residues long. Germline V gives CDR1 LGHDT, CDR2 YNNKEL (reference sequence). The germline V and J ends were trimmed by 4 bases and 0 bases, with 13 bases remaining between them. Here the CDR3 reads CASSRRTTTSGANVLTF. As DNA, the CDR3 is TGTGCCAGCAGCCGACGCACTACGACCTCTGGGGCCAACGTCCTGACTTTC.

Ten or more counts support this clonotype. The chain links TRBV2 to TRBJ1-5, with a possible D match to TRBD1 (5 bases). Trimming removed 5 bases from V and 1 base from J, with 12 bases in between. CDR3 length equals 15 residues. Germline V CDR1 and CDR2: SNHLY, FYNNEI. CDR3 residues: CASSYFGHSNQPQHF. The CDR3 nucleotides are TGTGCCAGCAGTTATTTCGGACACAGCAATCAGCCCCAGCATTTT.

This clonotype was detected many times. The genes are TRBV7-3 and TRBJ2-1, with unresolved D. CDR1 is SGHTA, CDR2 FQGTGA, per germline. CDR3 length: 13 amino acids. V shed 4 bases and J shed 7 bases, with 11 bases lying between them. CDR3 DNA sequence: TGTGCCAGCAGCTCACTAAGTACGAATGAGCAGTTCTTC. It encodes CASSSLSTNEQFF. Looking up the rest from reference TRBV7-3 and TRBJ2-1 gives the full variable domain: GAGVSQTPSNKVTEKGKYVELRCDPISGHTALYWYRQSLGQGPEFLIYFQGTGAADDSGLPNDRFFAVRPEGSVSTLKIQRTERGDSAVYLCASSSLSTNEQFFGPGTRLTVL.